Listed here are 14 T cell receptor beta chains from one sample, sequenced in a study of blood T cell repertoires in COVID-19. Profiling relied on immunoSEQ multiplex PCR, and the TCRdb table lists in-frame clones only, not all of them. The sample includes 250,000 or so clones, about 87% seen only once; the top ten take roughly 3.7%. Material for sequencing was PBMCs or T cells enriched from blood (not recorded which). The origin of the receptors is a woman in her 30s who had been exposed to COVID-19.

V gene TRBV5-1 combines with J gene TRBJ2-1, with TRBD1 matching over 7 bases. V shed 5 bases, J shed 3 bases, and the junction held 2 bases outside the gene matches. CDR1 is SGHRS and CDR2 is YFSETQ in the germline V gene. CDR3 length: 13 residues. In DNA, the CDR3 is TGCGCCAGCAGAGGGACAGACTACAATGAGCAGTTCTTC. Translating it yields CASRGTDYNEQFF.

The chain links TRBV6-5 to TRBJ1-5; a possible D gene is TRBD1 (5 bases). V dropped 7 bases and J dropped 7 bases, with 20 bases sitting between them. Germline V gives CDR1 MNHEY, CDR2 SVGAGI. The CDR3 loop spans 15 amino acids. In DNA form, the CDR3 reads TGTGCCAGCAAGGAGGAGGGGACCTCATCCCAGCCCCAGCATTTT. It specifies CASKEEGTSSQPQHF.

This rearrangement joins TRBV5-5 to TRBJ2-1, with 11 bases aligning to TRBD2. Trimming took 3 bases from V and 3 from J; bases not matched to a gene: 2. In germline, CDR1 is SGHKS, CDR2 YYEKEE (reference sequence). This CDR3 spans 15 amino acids. CDR3 sequence reads: CASSYGTSGYNEQFF. Here the CDR3 DNA reads TGTGCCAGCAGCTACGGGACTAGCGGCTACAATGAGCAGTTCTTC. The variable domain in full, with the rest retrieved from reference TRBV5-5 and TRBJ2-1, is DAGVTQSPTHLIKTRGQQVTLRCSPISGHKSVSWYQQVLGQGPQFIFQYYEKEERGRGNFPDRFSARQFPNYSSELNVNALLLGDSALYLCASSYGTSGYNEQFFGPGTRLTVL.

This chain links TRBV10-3 with TRBJ1-5; D might be TRBD1 (5 bases). CDR3 length: 15 amino acids. V shed 1 base and J shed 5 bases, with 12 bases lying between them. CDR1 and CDR2 from the germline V gene are ENHRY and SYGVKD. The CDR3: CAISEWGGSYQPQHF. The CDR3 nucleotides read TGTGCCATCAGTGAGTGGGGGGGAAGTTATCAGCCCCAGCATTTT.

This clone appeared a single time. V usage is TRBV19 and J usage is TRBJ2-5; 7 bases map to TRBD1. Looked up from germline, CDR1 is LNHDA and CDR2 is SQIVND (reference sequence). There are 16 residues in the CDR3. The trim removed 3 bases at V and 5 bases at J, leaving 12 bases unmatched. CDR3 in amino acids: CASSIKEGTVGETQYF. The CDR3 DNA reads TGTGCCAGTAGTATTAAGGAAGGGACAGTGGGGGAGACCCAGTACTTC.

The chain has TRBV25-1 and TRBJ2-4; TRBD1 is a possible D gene (6 bases). This CDR3 region has 14 residues. Trimming stripped 3 bases from V and 8 bases from J, with 14 bases between. CDR1 and CDR2 from the germline V gene are MGHDK and SYGVNS. The CDR3 sequence: CASSEGTTSDIQYF. CDR3 DNA sequence: TGTGCCAGCAGTGAGGGGACAACCTCAGACATTCAGTACTTC.

The rearrangement uses TRBV5-4 and TRBJ2-7, with 7 bases aligning to TRBD1. Germline assignment: CDR1 SGHNT and CDR2 YYREEE (reference sequence). The CDR3 totals 14 residues. Trimming at V came to 4 bases and at J to 1 base, leaving 5 bases not matched to a gene. The CDR3 DNA reads TGTGCCAGCAGCCACGACAGGGAATCCTACGAGCAGTACTTC. Amino acid sequence: CASSHDRESYEQYF.

The chain carries TRBV4-2 and TRBJ1-1; a weak D match, TRBD1 (6 bases). CDR3 length: 15 residues. V lost 0 bases and J 6 bases, leaving 14 bases between the germline ends. From germline, CDR1 is LGHNA and CDR2 YNFKEQ. The CDR3: CASSQDGHRAAEAFF. The CDR3 nucleotides read TGTGCCAGCAGCCAAGATGGGCACAGGGCGGCTGAAGCTTTCTTT.

V and J are TRBV5-1 and TRBJ2-1; D possibly corresponds to TRBD2 (6 bases). V was cut by 1 base and J by 0 bases, with 11 bases left in between. Germline assignment: CDR1 SGHRS and CDR2 YFSETQ. The CDR3 consists of 16 residues. The CDR3 DNA reads as TGCGCCAGCAGCTTGTGGCGGGATAGCTCCTACAATGAGCAGTTCTTC. Translating gives CASSLWRDSSYNEQFF. Looking up the rest from reference TRBV5-1 and TRBJ2-1 gives the full variable domain: KAGVTQTPRYLIKTRGQQVTLSCSPISGHRSVSWYQQTPGQGLQFLFEYFSETQRNKGNFPGRFSGRQFSNSRSEMNVSTLELGDSALYLCASSLWRDSSYNEQFFGPGTRLTVL.

J is TRBJ2-3 and V is TRBV14; a weak D match, TRBD1 (6 bases). Germline V lookup: CDR1 SGHDN, CDR2 FVKESK. The CDR3 has 15 amino acids. Trimming took off 1 base at V and 2 bases at J, with 10 bases between the two ends. The CDR3 loop is CASSQVGQLTDTQYF. In DNA form, the CDR3 reads TGTGCCAGCAGCCAAGTGGGACAACTCACAGATACGCAGTATTTT.

V is TRBV5-6 and J is TRBJ2-7; 8 bases are shared with TRBD1. V trimming: 2 bases; J trimming: 2 bases; junction bases outside the gene matches: 9. Germline loops: CDR1 SGHDT, CDR2 YYEEEE. The CDR3 spans 16 residues. DNA for the CDR3: TGTGCCAGCAGCTTATATTCCGGGACAGGTACCTACGAGCAGTACTTC. Translation gives CASSLYSGTGTYEQYF. Based on the CDR3 plus reference TRBV5-6 and TRBJ2-7, the full variable domain is DAGVTQSPTHLIKTRGQQVTLRCSPKSGHDTVSWYQQALGQGPQFIFQYYEEEERQRGNFPDRFSGHQFPNYSSELNVNALLLGDSALYLCASSLYSGTGTYEQYFGPGTRLTVT.

The chain combines TRBV9 with TRBJ1-4; D is possibly TRBD1 (6 bases). Trimming removed 2 bases from V and 0 bases from J, with 17 bases in between. The CDR3 extends over 18 amino acids. Germline lookup yields CDR1 SGDLS and CDR2 YYNGEE. The DNA for the CDR3 is TGTGCCAGCAGCGTGCAGGGGAACCGAGAATCAACTAATGAAAAACTGTTTTTT. Its translation is CASSVQGNRESTNEKLFF.

A single count supports this clone. The chain uses TRBV6-1 and TRBJ2-1; the D gene is possibly TRBD1 (5 bases). The CDR3 sequence is 12 residues long. Germline CDR1 MNHNS, CDR2 SASEGT. V was trimmed by 2 bases and J by 9 bases, leaving 8 bases between them. The CDR3 is CASSELGLEQFF. The CDR3, as DNA: TGTGCCAGCAGTGAACTGGGGCTTGAGCAGTTCTTC.

This clone was detected only once. The gene calls are TRBV27 and TRBJ2-7; 11 bases fit TRBD2. Losses at the gene ends were 5 bases for V and 6 bases for J; bases not matched to a gene: 6. The length of the CDR3 is 14 residues. The V gene's germline CDR1 is MNHEY and CDR2 SMNVEV (reference sequence). CDR3 amino acids: CASSPLAGGSEQYF. The CDR3 DNA follows: TGTGCCAGCAGTCCTTTAGCGGGGGGGTCCGAGCAGTACTTC.